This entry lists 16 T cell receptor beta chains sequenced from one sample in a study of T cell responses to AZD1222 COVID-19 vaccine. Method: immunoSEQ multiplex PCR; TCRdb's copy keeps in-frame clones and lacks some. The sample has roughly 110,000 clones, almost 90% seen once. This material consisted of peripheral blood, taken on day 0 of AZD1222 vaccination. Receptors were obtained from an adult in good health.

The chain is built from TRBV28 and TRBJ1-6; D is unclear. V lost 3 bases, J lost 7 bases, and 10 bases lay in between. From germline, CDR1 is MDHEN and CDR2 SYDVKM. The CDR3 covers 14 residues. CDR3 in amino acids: CASSFERLNSPLHF. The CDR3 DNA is TGTGCCAGCAGTTTTGAGAGATTGAATTCACCCCTCCACTTT.

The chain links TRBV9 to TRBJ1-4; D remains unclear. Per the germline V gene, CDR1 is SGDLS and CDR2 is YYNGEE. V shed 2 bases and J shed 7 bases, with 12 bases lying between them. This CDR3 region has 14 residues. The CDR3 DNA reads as TGTGCCAGCAGCGTCGACACCCTGACTGAAAAACTGTTTTTT. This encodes CASSVDTLTEKLFF.

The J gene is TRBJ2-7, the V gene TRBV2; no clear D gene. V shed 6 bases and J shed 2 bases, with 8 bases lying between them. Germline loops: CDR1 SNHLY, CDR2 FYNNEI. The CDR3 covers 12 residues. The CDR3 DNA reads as TGTGCCAGCAGGGCGGATACCTACGAGCAGTACTTC. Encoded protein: CASRADTYEQYF. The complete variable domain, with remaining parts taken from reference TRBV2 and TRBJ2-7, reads EPEVTQTPSHQVTQMGQEVILRCVPISNHLYFYWYRQILGQKVEFLVSFYNNEISEKSEIFDDQFSVERPDGSNFTLKIRSTKLEDSAMYFCASRADTYEQYFGPGTRLTVT.

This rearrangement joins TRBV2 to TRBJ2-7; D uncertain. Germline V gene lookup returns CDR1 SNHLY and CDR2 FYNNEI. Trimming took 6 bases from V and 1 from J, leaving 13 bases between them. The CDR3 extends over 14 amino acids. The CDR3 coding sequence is TGTGCCAGCAGCGCTGGTGCAGCTTCCTACGAGCAGTACTTC. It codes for CASSAGAASYEQYF.

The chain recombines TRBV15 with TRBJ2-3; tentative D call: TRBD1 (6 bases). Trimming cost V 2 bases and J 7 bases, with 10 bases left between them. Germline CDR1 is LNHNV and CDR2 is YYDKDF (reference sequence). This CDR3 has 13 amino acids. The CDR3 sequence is CATSRQGSNTQYF. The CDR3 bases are TGTGCCACCAGCAGACAGGGGAGTAATACGCAGTATTTT. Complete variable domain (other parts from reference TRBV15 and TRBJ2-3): DAMVIQNPRYQVTQFGKPVTLSCSQTLNHNVMYWYQQKSSQAPKLLFHYYDKDFNNEADTPDNFQSRRPNTSFCFLDIRSPGLGDTAMYLCATSRQGSNTQYFGPGTRLTVL.

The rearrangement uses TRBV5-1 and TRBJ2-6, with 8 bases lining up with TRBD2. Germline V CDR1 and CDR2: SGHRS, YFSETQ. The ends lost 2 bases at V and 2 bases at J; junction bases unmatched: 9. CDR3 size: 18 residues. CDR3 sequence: CASSFWSSGNPGANVLTF. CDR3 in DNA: TGCGCCAGCAGCTTTTGGAGTAGCGGGAACCCTGGGGCCAACGTCCTGACTTTC.

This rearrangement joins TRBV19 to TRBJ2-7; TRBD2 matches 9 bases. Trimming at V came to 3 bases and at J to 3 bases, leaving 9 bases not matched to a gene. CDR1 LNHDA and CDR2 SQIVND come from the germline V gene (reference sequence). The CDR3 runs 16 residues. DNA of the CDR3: TGTGCCAGTAGTATCGGGAGGGCTAGCGGGAACTACGAGCAGTACTTC. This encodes CASSIGRASGNYEQYF.

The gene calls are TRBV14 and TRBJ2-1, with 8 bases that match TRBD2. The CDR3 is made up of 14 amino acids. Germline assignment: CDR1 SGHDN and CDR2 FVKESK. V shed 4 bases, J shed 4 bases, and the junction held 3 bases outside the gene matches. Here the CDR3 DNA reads TGTGCCAGCAGCCTTAGCGGGAATTACAATGAGCAGTTCTTC. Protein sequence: CASSLSGNYNEQFF.

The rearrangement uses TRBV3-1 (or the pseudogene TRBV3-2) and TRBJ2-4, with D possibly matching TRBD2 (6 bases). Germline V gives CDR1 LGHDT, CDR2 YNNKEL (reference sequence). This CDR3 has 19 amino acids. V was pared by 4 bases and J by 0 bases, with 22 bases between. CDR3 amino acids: CASSPSTPWRGLAKNIQYF. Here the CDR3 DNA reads TGTGCCAGCAGCCCCTCAACCCCGTGGCGGGGACTAGCCAAAAACATTCAGTACTTC.

For the CDR3, the DNA is TGTGCCAGCAGCCAAGACCTCTCAGGGGGCAAAACTGAAGCTTTCTTT. It yields the protein CASSQDLSGGKTEAFF. The V and J genes are TRBV3-1 (or the pseudogene TRBV3-2) and TRBJ1-1; the match to TRBD1 covers 8 bases. Germline assignment: CDR1 LGHDT and CDR2 YNNKEL (reference sequence). J gave up 5 bases and V 0 bases, and 8 bases lay outside the gene matches. The CDR3 is 16 residues long.

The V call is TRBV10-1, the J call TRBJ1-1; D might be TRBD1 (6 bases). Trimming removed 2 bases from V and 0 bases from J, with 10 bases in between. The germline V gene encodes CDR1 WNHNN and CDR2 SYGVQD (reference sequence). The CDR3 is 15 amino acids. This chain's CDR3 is CASSEGGGLNTEAFF. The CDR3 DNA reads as TGCGCCAGCAGTGAGGGAGGGGGTCTGAACACTGAAGCTTTCTTT.

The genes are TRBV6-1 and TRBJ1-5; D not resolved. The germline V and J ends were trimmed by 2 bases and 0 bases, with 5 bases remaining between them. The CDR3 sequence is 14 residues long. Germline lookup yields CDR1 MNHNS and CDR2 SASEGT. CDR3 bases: TGTGCCAGCAGTGAATGGTATAGCAATCAGCCCCAGCATTTT. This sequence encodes CASSEWYSNQPQHF.

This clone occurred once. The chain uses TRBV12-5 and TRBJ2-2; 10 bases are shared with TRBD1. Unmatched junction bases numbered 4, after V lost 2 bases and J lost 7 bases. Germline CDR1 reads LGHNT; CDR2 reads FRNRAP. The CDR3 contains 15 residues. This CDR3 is CASGLPGQGNGELFF. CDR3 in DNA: TGTGCTAGTGGTTTGCCGGGACAGGGGAACGGGGAGCTGTTTTTT.

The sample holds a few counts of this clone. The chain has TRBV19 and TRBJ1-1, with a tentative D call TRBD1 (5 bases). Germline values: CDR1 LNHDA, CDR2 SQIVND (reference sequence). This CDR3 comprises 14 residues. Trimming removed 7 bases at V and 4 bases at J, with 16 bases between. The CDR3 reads CASKGQSGGTEAFF. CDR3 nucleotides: TGTGCCAGTAAGGGGCAATCGGGAGGCACTGAAGCTTTCTTT. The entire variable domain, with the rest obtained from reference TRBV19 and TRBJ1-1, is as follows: DGGITQSPKYLFRKEGQNVTLSCEQNLNHDAMYWYRQDPGQGLRLIYYSQIVNDFQKGDIAEGYSVSREKKESFPLTVTSAQKNPTAFYLCASKGQSGGTEAFFGQGTRLTVV.

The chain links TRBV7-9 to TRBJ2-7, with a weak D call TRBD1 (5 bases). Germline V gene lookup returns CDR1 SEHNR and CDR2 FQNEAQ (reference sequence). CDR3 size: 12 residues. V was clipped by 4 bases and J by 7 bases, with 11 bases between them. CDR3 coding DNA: TGTGCCAGCAGCTCAAATTACAGGGAGCAGTACTTC. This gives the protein CASSSNYREQYF. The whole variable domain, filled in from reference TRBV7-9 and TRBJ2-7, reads DTGVSQNPRHKITKRGQNVTFRCDPISEHNRLYWYRQTLGQGPEFLTYFQNEAQLEKSRLLSDRFSAERPKGSFSTLEIQRTEQGDSAMYLCASSSNYREQYFGPGTRLTVT.

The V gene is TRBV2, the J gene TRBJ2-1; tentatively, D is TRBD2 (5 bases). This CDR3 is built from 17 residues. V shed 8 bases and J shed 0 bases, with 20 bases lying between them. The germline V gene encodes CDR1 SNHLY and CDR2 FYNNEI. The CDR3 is CASDERLAHSSYNEQFF. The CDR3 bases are TGTGCCAGCGATGAGCGGCTAGCCCACTCCTCCTACAATGAGCAGTTCTTC.